The present T cell receptor (beta chain) was sequenced within a study of blood T cell repertoires in COVID-19. At the level of the study: Whether acute or convalescent, the COVID-19 samples came from the United States, Italy and Spain.

In the original processing: Quantification of nucleated cells was approximated via reference gene primer amplification. Profiling relied on immunoSEQ multiplex PCR, and the TCRdb table lists in-frame clones only, not all of them. The V and J calls and clone size were taken over from that table, and D and trimming were inferred from the DNA. The data hold fewer than 250,000 clones, with about 86% observed a single time. Germline CDR1 is SGHRS and CDR2 is YFSETQ. Trimming took off 4 bases at V and 8 bases at J, with 16 bases between the two ends. This CDR3 has 14 residues. This clone was seen a single time.

The J gene is TRBJ1-3, the V gene TRBV5-1; D is perhaps TRBD1 (6 bases). The sample was PBMCs or T cells enriched from blood (not recorded which). The TCR comes from a woman in her forties or fifties with acute COVID-19. This chain's CDR3 is CASSAGDRADTIYF. The CDR3 DNA reads as TGCGCCAGCAGCGCAGGGGACCGGGCCGACACCATATATTTT. Complete variable domain (other parts from reference TRBV5-1 and TRBJ1-3): KAGVTQTPRYLIKTRGQQVTLSCSPISGHRSVSWYQQTPGQGLQFLFEYFSETQRNKGNFPGRFSGRQFSNSRSEMNVSTLELGDSALYLCASSAGDRADTIYFGEGSWLTVV.